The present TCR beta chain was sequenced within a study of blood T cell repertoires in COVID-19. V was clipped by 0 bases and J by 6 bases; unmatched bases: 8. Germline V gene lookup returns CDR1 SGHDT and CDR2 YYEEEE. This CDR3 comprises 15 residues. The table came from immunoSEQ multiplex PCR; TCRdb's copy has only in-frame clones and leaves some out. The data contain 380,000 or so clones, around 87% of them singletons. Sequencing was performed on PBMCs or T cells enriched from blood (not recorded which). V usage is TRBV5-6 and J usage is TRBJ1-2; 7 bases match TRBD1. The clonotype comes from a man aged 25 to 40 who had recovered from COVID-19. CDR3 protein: CASSLVTGNFDGYTF. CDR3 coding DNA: TGTGCCAGCAGCTTGGTGACAGGGAATTTCGATGGCTACACCTTC.